A selection of T cell receptor beta chains follows, all from one sample in a study of metastatic and nonmetastatic thyroid tumors. Using MiXCR, TCRdb reanalyzed the PCR reads. There are around 40,000 clones in the sample; approximately 18% occur only once, and about 6.6% lies in the top ten. Sequencing was carried out using blood. The receptors stem from a male donor with papillary thyroid cancer or a benign thyroid nodule (not recorded which). Some clones in this sample may be carry-over from other donors' samples. The CDR3 runs from the conserved cysteine through the conserved F or W. D genes are given only for firm matches. Rows give clone size only sometimes, using once, few, many, or a class for an expanded clone.

J gene: TRBJ1-2; V gene: TRBV19; clone size: many; D gene: TRBD1; CDR3 protein: CASVDRGLHYGYTF; CDR3 DNA: TGTGCCAGTGTTGACAGGGGGCTTCACTATGGCTACACCTTC
J gene: TRBJ2-1; V gene: TRBV27; clone size: many; D gene: TRBD1; CDR3 protein: CASSLRTGSSYNEQFF; CDR3 DNA: TGTGCCAGCAGTTTAAGGACAGGGAGCTCCTACAATGAGCAGTTCTTC
J gene: TRBJ2-2; V gene: TRBV20-1; clone size: many; D gene: TRBD2; CDR3 protein: CSAGMGSGDFPNPTGELFF; CDR3 DNA: TGCAGTGCTGGGATGGGGAGCGGGGACTTTCCTAATCCGACCGGGGAGCTGTTTTTT
J gene: TRBJ2-3; V gene: TRBV3-1; clone size: many; D gene: NA; CDR3 protein: CASSQDLGELFTDTQYF; CDR3 DNA: TGTGCCAGCAGCCAAGATCTCGGTGAATTATTCACAGATACGCAGTATTTT
J gene: TRBJ2-7; V gene: TRBV6-4; clone size: medium-sized; D gene: NA; CDR3 protein: CASSADPGIAEQYF; CDR3 DNA: TGTGCCAGCAGTGCCGACCCGGGGATCGCTGAGCAGTACTTC
J gene: TRBJ1-2; V gene: TRBV7-9; clone size: many; D gene: NA; CDR3 protein: CASSPAGWHNYGYTF; CDR3 DNA: TGTGCCAGCAGCCCCGCTGGGTGGCATAACTATGGCTACACCTTC
J gene: TRBJ2-7; V gene: TRBV20-1; clone size: many; D gene: NA; CDR3 protein: CSARSPGGSYYEQYF; CDR3 DNA: TGCAGTGCTAGATCCCCCGGGGGCTCCTACTACGAGCAGTACTTC
J gene: TRBJ2-1; V gene: TRBV4-1; clone size: NA; D gene: TRBD2; CDR3 protein: CASSQGSGFGYNEQFF; CDR3 DNA: TGCGCCAGCAGCCAGGGTAGCGGGTTCGGGTACAATGAGCAGTTCTTC
J gene: TRBJ2-7; V gene: TRBV6-1; clone size: medium-sized; D gene: TRBD2; CDR3 protein: CASSDRLAGARSYEQYF; CDR3 DNA: TGTGCCAGCAGTGACCGACTAGCGGGAGCAAGGTCCTACGAGCAGTACTTC
J gene: TRBJ2-1; V gene: TRBV10-2; clone size: many; D gene: NA; CDR3 protein: CASSAMVGSVGNEQFF; CDR3 DNA: TGCGCCAGCAGTGCTATGGTCGGGTCAGTAGGGAATGAGCAGTTCTTC
J gene: TRBJ2-1; V gene: TRBV20-1; clone size: NA; D gene: NA; CDR3 protein: CSARVPREQFF; CDR3 DNA: TGCAGTGCTAGGGTACCGCGCGAGCAGTTCTTC
J gene: TRBJ2-5; V gene: TRBV5-1; clone size: many; D gene: NA; CDR3 protein: CASSLATGRTQETQYF; CDR3 DNA: TGCGCCAGCAGCTTGGCCACCGGCAGGACCCAAGAGACCCAGTACTTC
J gene: TRBJ1-6; V gene: TRBV4-1; clone size: medium-sized; D gene: NA; CDR3 protein: CASSLQEVNSPLHF; CDR3 DNA: TGCGCCAGCAGCCTACAGGAGGTTAATTCACCCCTCCACTTT
J gene: TRBJ1-6; V gene: TRBV5-1; clone size: medium-sized; D gene: NA; CDR3 protein: CASSEGIDSPLHF; CDR3 DNA: TGCGCCAGCAGCGAGGGAATCGACTCACCCCTCCACTTT